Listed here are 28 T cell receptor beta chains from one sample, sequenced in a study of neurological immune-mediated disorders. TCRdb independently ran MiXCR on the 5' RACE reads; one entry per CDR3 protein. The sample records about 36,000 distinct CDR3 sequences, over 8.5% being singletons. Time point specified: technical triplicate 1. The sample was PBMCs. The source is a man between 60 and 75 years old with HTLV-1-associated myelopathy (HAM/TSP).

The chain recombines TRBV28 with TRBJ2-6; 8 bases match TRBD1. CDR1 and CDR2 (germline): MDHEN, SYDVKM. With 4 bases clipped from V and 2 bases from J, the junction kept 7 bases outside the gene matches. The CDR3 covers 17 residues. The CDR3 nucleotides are TGTGCCAGCAGTTCACCCCGGGACAGGACTGGGGCCAACGTCCTGACTTTC. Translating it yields CASSSPRDRTGANVLTF. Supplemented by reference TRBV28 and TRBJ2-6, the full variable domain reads DVKVTQSSRYLVKRTGEKVFLECVQDMDHENMFWYRQDPGLGLRLIYFSYDVKMKEKGDIPEGYSVSREKKERFSLILESASTNQTSMYLCASSSPRDRTGANVLTFGAGSRLTVL.

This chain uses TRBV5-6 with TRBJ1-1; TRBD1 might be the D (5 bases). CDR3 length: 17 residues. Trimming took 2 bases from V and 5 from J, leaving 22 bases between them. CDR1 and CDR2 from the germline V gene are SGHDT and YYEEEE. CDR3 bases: TGTGCCAGCAGCTTTTTTGCGGTAACGGGGGTTTCAACTGAAGCTTTCTTT. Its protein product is CASSFFAVTGVSTEAFF.

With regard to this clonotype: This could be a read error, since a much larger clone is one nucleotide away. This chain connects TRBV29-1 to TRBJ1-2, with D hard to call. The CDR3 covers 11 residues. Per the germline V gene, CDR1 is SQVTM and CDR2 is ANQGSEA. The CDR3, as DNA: TGCAGCGTGTCGGGCATCTATGGCTACAACTTC. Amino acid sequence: CSVSGIYGYNF. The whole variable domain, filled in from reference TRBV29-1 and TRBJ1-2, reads SAVISQKPSRDICQRGTSLTIQCQVDSQVTMMFWYRQQPGQSLTLIATANQGSEATYESGFVIDKFPISRPNLTFSTLTVSNMSPEDSSIYLCSVSGIYGYNFGSGTRLTVV.

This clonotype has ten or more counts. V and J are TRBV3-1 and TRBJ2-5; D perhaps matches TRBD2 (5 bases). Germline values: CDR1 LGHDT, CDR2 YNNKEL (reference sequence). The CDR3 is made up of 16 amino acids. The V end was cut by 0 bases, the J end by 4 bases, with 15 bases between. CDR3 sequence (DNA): TGTGCCAGCAGCCAAGAGAGGACGAGAGGAGGAGAGACCCAGTACTTC. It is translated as CASSQERTRGGETQYF.

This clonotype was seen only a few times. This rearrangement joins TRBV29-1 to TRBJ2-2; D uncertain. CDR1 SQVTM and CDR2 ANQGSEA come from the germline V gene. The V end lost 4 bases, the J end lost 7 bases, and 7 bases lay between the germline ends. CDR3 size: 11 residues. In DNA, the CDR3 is TGCAGCGTTGTAGCCCTCGGGGAGCTGTTTTTT. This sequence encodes CSVVALGELFF.

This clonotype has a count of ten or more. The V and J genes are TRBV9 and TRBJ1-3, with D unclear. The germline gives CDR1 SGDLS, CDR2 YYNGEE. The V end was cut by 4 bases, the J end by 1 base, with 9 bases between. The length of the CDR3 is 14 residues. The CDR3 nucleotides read TGTGCCAGCAGCCCCAGCGAGTCTGGAAACACCATATATTTT. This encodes CASSPSESGNTIYF.

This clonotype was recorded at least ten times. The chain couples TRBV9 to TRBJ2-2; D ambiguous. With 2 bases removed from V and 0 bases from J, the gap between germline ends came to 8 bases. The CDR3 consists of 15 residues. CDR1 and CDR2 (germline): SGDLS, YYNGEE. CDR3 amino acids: CASSVTTTNTGELFF. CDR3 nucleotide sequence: TGTGCCAGCAGCGTTACGACCACGAACACCGGGGAGCTGTTTTTT.

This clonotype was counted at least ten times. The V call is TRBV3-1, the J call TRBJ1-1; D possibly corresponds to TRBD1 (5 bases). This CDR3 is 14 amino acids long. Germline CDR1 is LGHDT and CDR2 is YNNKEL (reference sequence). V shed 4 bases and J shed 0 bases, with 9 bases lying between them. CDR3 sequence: CASSPGRLNTEAFF. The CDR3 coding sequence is TGTGCCAGCAGCCCGGGACGCCTGAACACTGAAGCTTTCTTT.

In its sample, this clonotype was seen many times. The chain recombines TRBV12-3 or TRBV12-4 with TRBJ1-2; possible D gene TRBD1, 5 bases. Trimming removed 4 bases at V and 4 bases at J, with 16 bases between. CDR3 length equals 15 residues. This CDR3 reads CASSSSPGTAYGYTF. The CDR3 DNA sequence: TGTGCCAGCAGTTCCTCCCCCGGGACGGCCTATGGCTACACCTTC.

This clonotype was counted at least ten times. The CDR3 sequence is CASSQGQGYGYTF. CDR3 in DNA: TGTGCCAGCAGCCAAGGACAGGGTTATGGCTACACCTTC. The rearrangement joins TRBV14 to TRBJ1-2; the match to TRBD1 covers 7 bases. The V and J ends lost 1 base and 5 bases, in that order; junction bases with no gene match: 1. This CDR3 region has 13 residues. Germline V CDR1 and CDR2: SGHDN, FVKESK. The variable domain in full, completed from reference TRBV14 and TRBJ1-2, reads EAGVTQFPSHSVIEKGQTVTLRCDPISGHDNLYWYRRVMGKEIKFLLHFVKESKQDESGMPNNRFLAERTGGTYSTLKVQPAELEDSGVYFCASSQGQGYGYTFGSGTRLTVV.

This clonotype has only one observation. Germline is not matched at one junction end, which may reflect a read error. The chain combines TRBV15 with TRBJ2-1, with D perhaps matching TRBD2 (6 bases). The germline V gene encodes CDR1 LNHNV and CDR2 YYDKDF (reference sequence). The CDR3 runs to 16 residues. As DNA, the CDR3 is TGTGCCACCAACAGAGATCCTGCGGGAAACTACAATGAGCAGTTCTTC. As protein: CATNRDPAGNYNEQFF.

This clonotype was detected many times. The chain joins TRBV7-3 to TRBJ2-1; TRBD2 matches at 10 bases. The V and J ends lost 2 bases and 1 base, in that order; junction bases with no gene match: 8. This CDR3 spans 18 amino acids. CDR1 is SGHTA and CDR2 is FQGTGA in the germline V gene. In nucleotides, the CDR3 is TGTGCCAGCAGCTTAGAGGCTAGCGGGAGTGGTTCCTACAATGAGCAGTTCTTC. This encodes CASSLEASGSGSYNEQFF.

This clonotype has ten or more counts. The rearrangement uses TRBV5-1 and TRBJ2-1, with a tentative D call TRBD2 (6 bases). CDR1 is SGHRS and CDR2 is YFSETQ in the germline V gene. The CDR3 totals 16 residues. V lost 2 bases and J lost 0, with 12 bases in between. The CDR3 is CASSFRGGYSYNEQFF. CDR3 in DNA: TGCGCCAGCAGCTTTAGGGGAGGATACTCCTACAATGAGCAGTTCTTC.

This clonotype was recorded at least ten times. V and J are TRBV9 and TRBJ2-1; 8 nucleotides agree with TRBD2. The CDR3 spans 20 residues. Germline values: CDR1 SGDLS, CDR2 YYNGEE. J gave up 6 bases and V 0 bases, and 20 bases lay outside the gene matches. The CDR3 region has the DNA TGTGCCAGCAGCGTAGGAGGTGGATCGGGGGTAGCGGGAAGCATCAATGAGCAGTTCTTC. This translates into CASSVGGGSGVAGSINEQFF.

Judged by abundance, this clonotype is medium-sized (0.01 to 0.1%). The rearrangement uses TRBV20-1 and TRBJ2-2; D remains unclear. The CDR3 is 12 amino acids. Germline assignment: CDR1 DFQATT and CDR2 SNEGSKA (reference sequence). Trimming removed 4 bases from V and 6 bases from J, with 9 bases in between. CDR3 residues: CSAKVDAGELFF. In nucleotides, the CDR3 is TGCAGTGCTAAGGTCGATGCCGGGGAGCTGTTTTTT.

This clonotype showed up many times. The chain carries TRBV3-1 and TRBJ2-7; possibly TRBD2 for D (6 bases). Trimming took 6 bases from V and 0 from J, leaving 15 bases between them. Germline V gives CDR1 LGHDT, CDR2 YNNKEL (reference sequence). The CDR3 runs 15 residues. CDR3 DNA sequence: TGTGCCAGCAGGAAGGCCGGGACTTACTCCTACGAGCAGTACTTC. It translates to CASRKAGTYSYEQYF.

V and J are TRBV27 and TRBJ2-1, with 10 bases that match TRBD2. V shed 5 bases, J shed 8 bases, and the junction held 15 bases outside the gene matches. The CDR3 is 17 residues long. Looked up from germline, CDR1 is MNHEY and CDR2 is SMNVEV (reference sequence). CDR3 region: CASSPPPGLARVDEQFF. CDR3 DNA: TGTGCCAGCAGTCCGCCTCCGGGACTAGCGAGAGTCGATGAGCAGTTCTTC.

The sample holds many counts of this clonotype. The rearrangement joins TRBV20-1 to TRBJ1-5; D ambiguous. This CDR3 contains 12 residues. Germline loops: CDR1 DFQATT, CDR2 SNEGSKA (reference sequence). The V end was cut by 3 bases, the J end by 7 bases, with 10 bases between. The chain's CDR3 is CSASGEEQPQHF. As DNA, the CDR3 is TGCAGTGCTAGCGGGGAGGAACAGCCCCAGCATTTT.

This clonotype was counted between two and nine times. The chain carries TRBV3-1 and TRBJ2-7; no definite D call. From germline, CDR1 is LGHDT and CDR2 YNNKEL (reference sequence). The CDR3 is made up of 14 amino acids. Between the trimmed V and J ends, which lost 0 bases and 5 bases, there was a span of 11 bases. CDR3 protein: CASSQDWFRNEQYF. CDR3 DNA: TGTGCCAGCAGCCAAGATTGGTTCAGAAACGAGCAGTACTTC.

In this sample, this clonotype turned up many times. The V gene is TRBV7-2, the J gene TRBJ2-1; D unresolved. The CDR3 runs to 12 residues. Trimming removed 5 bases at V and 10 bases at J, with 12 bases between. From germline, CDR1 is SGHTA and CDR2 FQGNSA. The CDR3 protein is CASSPTGTEQFF. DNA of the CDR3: TGTGCCAGCAGCCCCACGGGCACAGAGCAGTTCTTC.

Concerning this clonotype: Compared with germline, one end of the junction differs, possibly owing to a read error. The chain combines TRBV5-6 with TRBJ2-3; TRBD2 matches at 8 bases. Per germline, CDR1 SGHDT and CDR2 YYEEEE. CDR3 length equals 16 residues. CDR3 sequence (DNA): TGTGCCAGCAGCCTGGGTAGGAGCGGGAGATCAGATAAGCAGTATTTT. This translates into CASSLGRSGRSDKQYF.

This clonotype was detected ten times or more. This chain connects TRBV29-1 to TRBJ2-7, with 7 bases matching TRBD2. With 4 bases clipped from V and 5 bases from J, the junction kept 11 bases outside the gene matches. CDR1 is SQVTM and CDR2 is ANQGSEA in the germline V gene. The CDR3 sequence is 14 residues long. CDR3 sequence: CSVVRREGLDEQYF. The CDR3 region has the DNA TGCAGCGTTGTCAGGAGGGAGGGCCTCGACGAGCAGTACTTC.

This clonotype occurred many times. CDR3 region: CSAWGIPGANVLTF. In nucleotides, the CDR3 is TGCAGTGCATGGGGGATACCCGGGGCCAACGTCCTGACTTTC. The J gene is TRBJ2-6, the V gene TRBV20-1; D may correspond to TRBD1 or TRBD2 (5 bases each). Germline CDR1 and CDR2: DFQATT and SNEGSKA (reference sequence). The CDR3 runs to 14 residues. V dropped 6 bases and J dropped 4 bases, with 13 bases sitting between them.

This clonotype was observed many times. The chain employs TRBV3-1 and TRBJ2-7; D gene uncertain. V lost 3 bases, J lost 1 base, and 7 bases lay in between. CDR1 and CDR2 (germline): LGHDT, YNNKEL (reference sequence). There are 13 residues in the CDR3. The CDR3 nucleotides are TGTGCCAGCAGCCATGAGACTTCCTACGAGCAGTACTTC. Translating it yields CASSHETSYEQYF.

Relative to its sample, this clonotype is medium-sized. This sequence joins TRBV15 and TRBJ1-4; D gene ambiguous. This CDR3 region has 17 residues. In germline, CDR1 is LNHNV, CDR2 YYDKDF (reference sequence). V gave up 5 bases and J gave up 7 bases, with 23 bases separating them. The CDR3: CATSPSEGLPAFEKLFF. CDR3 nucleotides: TGTGCCACCAGCCCTTCGGAGGGCCTCCCGGCTTTTGAAAAACTGTTTTTT.

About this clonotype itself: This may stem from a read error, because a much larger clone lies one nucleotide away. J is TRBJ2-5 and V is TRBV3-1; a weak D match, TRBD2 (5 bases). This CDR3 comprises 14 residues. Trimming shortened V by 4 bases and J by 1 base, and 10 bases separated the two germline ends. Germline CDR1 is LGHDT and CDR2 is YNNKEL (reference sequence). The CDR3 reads CASSLPGSQETQYF. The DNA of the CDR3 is TGTGCCAGCAGCCTGCCGGGAAGCCAAGAGACCCAGTACTTC.

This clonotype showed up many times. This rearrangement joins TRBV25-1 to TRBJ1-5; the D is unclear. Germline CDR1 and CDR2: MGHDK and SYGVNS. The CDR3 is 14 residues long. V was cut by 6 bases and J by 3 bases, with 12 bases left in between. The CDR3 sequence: CASRQTGYNQPQHF. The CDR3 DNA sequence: TGTGCCAGCAGACAAACGGGCTACAATCAGCCCCAGCATTTT. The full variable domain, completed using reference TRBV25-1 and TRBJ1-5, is EADIYQTPRYLVIGTGKKITLECSQTMGHDKMYWYQQDPGMELHLIHYSYGVNSTEKGDLSSESTVSRIRTEHFPLTLESARPSHTSQYLCASRQTGYNQPQHFGDGTRLSIL.

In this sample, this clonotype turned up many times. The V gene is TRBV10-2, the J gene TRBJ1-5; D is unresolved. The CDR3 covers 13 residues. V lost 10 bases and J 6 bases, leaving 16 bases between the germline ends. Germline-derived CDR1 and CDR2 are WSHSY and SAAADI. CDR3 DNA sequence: TGCGCCACCCAAAGTAGGCCCCGTCAGCCCCAGCATTTT. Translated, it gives CATQSRPRQPQHF.